This T cell receptor beta chain was identified during a study of OX40 agonist ivuxolimab in advanced cancers. The trim removed 5 bases at V and 6 bases at J, leaving 10 bases unmatched. The CDR3 loop spans 16 amino acids. The germline gives CDR1 PRHDT, CDR2 FYEKMQ (reference sequence). Data came from immunoSEQ multiplex PCR; TCRdb stores just in-frame clones and leaves some out. The repertoire holds more than 95,000 clones, 91% seen once, with roughly 0.33% in the top ten. The source material was CD4+ or CD8+ T cells sorted from blood, sampled in a trial of the OX40 agonist ivuxolimab. V gene TRBV13 combines with J gene TRBJ2-1; 10 bases align to TRBD2. This clonotype was sampled from an adult with an advanced solid tumor such as melanoma, head and neck, liver or kidney cancer. The CDR3 DNA reads as TGTGCCAGCAGCCACGTATTAGCGGGAGGTCCCAATGAGCAGTTCTTC. Amino acid sequence: CASSHVLAGGPNEQFF. Full variable domain (remainder filled in from reference TRBV13 and TRBJ2-1): AAGVIQSPRHLIKEKRETATLKCYPIPRHDTVYWYQQGPGQDPQFLISFYEKMQSDKGSIPDRFSAQQFSDYHSELNMSSLELGDSALYFCASSHVLAGGPNEQFFGPGTRLTVL.